This T cell receptor beta chain was sequenced during a study of CD8+CD57+ T cells in acquired aplastic anemia. Study-level background: Isolated CD4+ and CD8+ cells, once sorted, yielded DNA averaging roughly 3 ug.

Researchers used genomic DNA as the template to profile TCR beta VDJ and CDR3. TCRdb fed the reads into MiXCR, producing one record per CDR3 protein. Among about 470,000 distinct CDR3 sequences listed, around a third were seen once. This clonotype was picked up many times. Its antigen is unknown. It was patients with CD8+CD57+ cell expansion by flow cytometry who were chosen for sequencing. Patients, without exception, had severe acquired aplastic anemia. Patient blood was sampled before any therapy had been received. Looked up from germline, CDR1 is SEHNR and CDR2 is FQNEAQ (reference sequence). The CDR3 runs to 15 residues. V dropped 7 bases and J dropped 1; count of bases not matched to a gene: 6. Broader study findings: Some 31 CD8+ CDR3 sequences were shared between patients and controls.

Sample: sorted CD4+, CD8+, or CD8+CD57+ T cells (not recorded which) from PBMCs. The V call is TRBV7-9, the J call TRBJ1-5; 8 nucleotides line up with TRBD1. This TCR was sampled from a human donor with aplastic anemia. CDR3 region: CASTVGTGSNQPQHF. The CDR3 coding sequence is TGTGCCAGCACCGTCGGGACAGGAAGCAATCAGCCCCAGCATTTT. Together with reference TRBV7-9 and TRBJ1-5, the CDR3 gives the full variable domain: DTGVSQNPRHKITKRGQNVTFRCDPISEHNRLYWYRQTLGQGPEFLTYFQNEAQLEKSRLLSDRFSAERPKGSFSTLEIQRTEQGDSAMYLCASTVGTGSNQPQHFGDGTRLSIL.